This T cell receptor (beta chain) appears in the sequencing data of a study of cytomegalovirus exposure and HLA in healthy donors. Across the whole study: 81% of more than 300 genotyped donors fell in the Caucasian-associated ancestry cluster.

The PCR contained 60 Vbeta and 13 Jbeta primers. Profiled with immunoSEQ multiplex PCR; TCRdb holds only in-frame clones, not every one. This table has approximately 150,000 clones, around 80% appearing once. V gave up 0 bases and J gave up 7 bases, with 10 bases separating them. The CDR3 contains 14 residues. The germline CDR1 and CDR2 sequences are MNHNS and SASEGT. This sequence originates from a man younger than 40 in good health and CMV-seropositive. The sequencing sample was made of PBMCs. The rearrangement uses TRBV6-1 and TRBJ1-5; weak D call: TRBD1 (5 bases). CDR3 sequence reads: CASSEASGWQPQHF. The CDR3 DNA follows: TGTGCCAGCAGTGAAGCGTCAGGGTGGCAGCCCCAGCATTTT.